The 2 T cell receptor beta chains below come from one sample, sequenced in a study of identical twins. One entry per CDR3 protein, called by TCRdb with MiXCR from the 5' RACE reads. The table records about 250,000 distinct CDR3 sequences, 7.5% of them present only once. The sample was also linked to a second study, of yellow fever vaccine responses in identical twins.

The material sequenced was CD8+ T cells sorted from blood. These receptors all stem from a woman under 30 in good health.

The CDR3 region has the DNA TGTGCCAGCACCGGACAGGGGAGCTCCTACAATGAGCAGTTCTTC. Translated: CASTGQGSSYNEQFF. The V and J genes are TRBV28 and TRBJ2-1, with 9 bases identical to TRBD1. Per the germline V gene, CDR1 is MDHEN and CDR2 is SYDVKM. The junction had 4 bases not matched to a gene; V was cut back by 7 bases and J by 0 bases. This CDR3 has 15 amino acids.

This clonotype was detected many times. The gene calls are TRBV7-2 and TRBJ2-1; possibly TRBD2 for D (5 bases). The V gene's germline CDR1 is SGHTA and CDR2 FQGNSA. This CDR3 has 15 amino acids. V lost 1 base, J lost 9 bases, and 16 bases lay in between. The CDR3 region has the DNA TGTGCCAGCAGCTTAGTGGGTGGGAGCGAGAGTGAGCAGTTCTTC. Residues: CASSLVGGSESEQFF.